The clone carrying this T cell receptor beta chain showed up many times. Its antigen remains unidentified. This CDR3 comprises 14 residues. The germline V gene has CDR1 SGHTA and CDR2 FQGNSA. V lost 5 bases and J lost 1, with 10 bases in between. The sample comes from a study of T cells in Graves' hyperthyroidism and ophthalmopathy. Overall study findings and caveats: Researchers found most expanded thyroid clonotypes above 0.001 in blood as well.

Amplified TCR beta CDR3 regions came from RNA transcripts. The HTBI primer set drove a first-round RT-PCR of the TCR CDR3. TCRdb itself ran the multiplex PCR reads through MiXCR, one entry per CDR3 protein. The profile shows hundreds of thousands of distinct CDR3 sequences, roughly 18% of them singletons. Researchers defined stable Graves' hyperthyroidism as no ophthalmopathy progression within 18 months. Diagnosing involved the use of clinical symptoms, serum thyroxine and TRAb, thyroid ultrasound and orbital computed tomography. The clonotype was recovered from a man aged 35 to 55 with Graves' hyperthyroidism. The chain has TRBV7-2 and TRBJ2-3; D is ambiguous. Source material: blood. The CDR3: CASSRDLRTDTQYF. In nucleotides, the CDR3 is TGTGCCAGCAGCCGAGACTTACGCACAGATACGCAGTATTTT.